This T cell receptor beta chain is from a study of shared clonotypes between healthy human individuals. On the study more broadly: Each donor contributed plates that comprised three CD4 naive, three CD4 memory, two CD8 naive and one CD8 memory.

To note about this clone: Its antigen is unidentified.

CD4+ cells were split into CD45RA+ naive and CD45RA-negative memory subsets. General study findings and limits: Several donors had roughly 5% of their naive CD4 clonotypes in common. Naive subsets generally had larger estimated richness than memory subsets.

The CDR3 extends over 14 amino acids. V lost 6 bases and J 2 bases, leaving 13 bases between the germline ends. Germline values: CDR1 SGHAT, CDR2 FQNNGV. Generated by immunoSEQ multiplex PCR, the TCRdb table keeps only in-frame clones and is missing some. This sample has a few hundred thousand clones, with less than 98% found just once. This TCR was sampled from a woman aged 25 to 39 in good health. Sequences were obtained from naive CD4+ T cells sorted from blood. Subset specified: CD45RA+ positively selected. The chain carries TRBV11-2 and TRBJ1-1; D may be TRBD1 (5 bases). CDR3 region: CASSPGRANTEAFF. CDR3 coding DNA: TGTGCCAGCAGTCCGGGCAGGGCTAACACTGAAGCTTTCTTT. The full variable domain, in which reference TRBV11-2 and TRBJ1-1 provide the parts outside the CDR3, is EAGVAQSPRYKIIEKRQSVAFWCNPISGHATLYWYQQILGQGPKLLIQFQNNGVVDDSQLPKDRFSAERLKGVDSTLKIQPAKLEDSAVYLCASSPGRANTEAFFGQGTRLTVV.